The 27 T cell receptor beta chains presented below share a single source sample, sequenced in a study of blood T cell repertoires in COVID-19 (dated by TCRdb to about 2020). Library construction relied on the immunoSEQ multiplex PCR assay. As stored in TCRdb, this immuneACCESS dataset retains in-frame rearrangements with V and J assigned. A fraction of the clones does not appear; measured against another copy, unresolved V genes explain less than half of the discrepancy, and the remainder lacks a known reason. The sample table shows some 150,000 clones, and about 91% are seen once. 1.5% of the sample rests with the top ten. The sequenced material came from peripheral blood. The receptors were gathered from a woman aged 55-69 years with acute or convalescent COVID-19.

The chain combines TRBV7-9 with TRBJ2-3, with 7 bases that match TRBD2. V lost 4 bases, J lost 4 bases, and 5 bases stayed unmatched. The CDR3 runs 14 residues. Germline V gene sequence: CDR1 SEHNR, CDR2 FQNEAQ (reference sequence). Written as DNA, the CDR3 is TGTGCCAGCAGCTGGGGGACTAACGCAGATACGCAGTATTTT. Its translation: CASSWGTNADTQYF.

The genes are TRBV7-2 and TRBJ1-6; no clear D gene. CDR3 length: 15 amino acids. From germline, CDR1 is SGHTA and CDR2 FQGNSA. Trimming removed 1 base at V and 6 bases at J, with 10 bases between. CDR3 bases: TGTGCCAGCAGCTTAGGCTCGGGAGGTAATTCACCCCTCCACTTT. This codes for CASSLGSGGNSPLHF.

This sequence joins TRBV7-2 and TRBJ2-7; TRBD2 matches at 12 bases. J gave up 2 bases and V 6 bases, and 5 bases lay outside the gene matches. Germline V CDR1 and CDR2: SGHTA, FQGNSA. This CDR3 region has 15 residues. The CDR3 sequence: CASSLAGGSTYEQYF. In DNA form, the CDR3 reads TGTGCCAGCAGTCTAGCGGGGGGGAGTACCTACGAGCAGTACTTC.

CDR3 residues: CASTTPGGEEKLFF. As DNA, the CDR3 is TGTGCCAGCACAACCCCAGGGGGCGAGGAAAAACTGTTTTTT. V usage is TRBV3-1 (or the pseudogene TRBV3-2) and J usage is TRBJ1-4, with 8 bases that match TRBD1. The CDR3 totals 14 residues. V shed 7 bases, J shed 8 bases, and the junction held 9 bases outside the gene matches. Germline V lookup: CDR1 LGHDT, CDR2 YNNKEL (reference sequence).

In this sample, this clone turned up a few times. The chain recombines TRBV7-6 with TRBJ1-2; a weak D match, TRBD1 (6 bases). Trimming removed 5 bases at V and 8 bases at J, with 24 bases between. Germline-derived CDR1 and CDR2 are SGHVS and FNYEAQ. The CDR3 covers 16 residues. CDR3 amino acids: CASSGWDGVGAEGYTF. The CDR3 DNA reads TGTGCCAGCAGCGGATGGGATGGGGTGGGGGCGGAAGGCTACACCTTC.

This chain joins TRBV6-5 and TRBJ1-6; TRBD1 agrees at 7 bases. The CDR3 contains 15 residues. V was clipped by 6 bases and J by 5 bases; unmatched bases: 7. Looked up from germline, CDR1 is MNHEY and CDR2 is SVGAGI. The DNA for the CDR3 is TGTGCCAGCAGCCGCGGACAGGCTCATAATTCACCCCTCCACTTT. The encoded protein is CASSRGQAHNSPLHF.

This rearrangement joins TRBV19 to TRBJ2-1, with 7 bases aligning to TRBD1. The CDR3 is 14 residues long. Germline values: CDR1 LNHDA, CDR2 SQIVND (reference sequence). V trimming: 3 bases; J trimming: 12 bases; junction bases outside the gene matches: 11. This CDR3 is CASSIGTATFSQFF. The CDR3 bases are TGTGCCAGTAGTATTGGGACAGCGACTTTCTCGCAGTTCTTC.

V is TRBV6-5 and J is TRBJ1-5, with no clear D. Germline CDR1 MNHEY, CDR2 SVGAGI. V lost 5 bases to trimming and J lost 9 bases, with 14 bases between them. The CDR3 consists of 13 residues. CDR3 DNA sequence: TGTGCCAGCAGTATAGCACCCGGAGGGCCCCAGCATTTT. Translated, it gives CASSIAPGGPQHF.

V and J are TRBV7-2 and TRBJ2-2; tentatively, D is TRBD2 (5 bases). This CDR3 is built from 16 residues. V lost 2 bases, J lost 5 bases, and 15 bases lay in between. CDR1 SGHTA and CDR2 FQGNSA come from the germline V gene. The CDR3 loop reads CASSLNPGMATGELFF. Written as DNA, the CDR3 is TGTGCCAGCAGCTTAAATCCGGGAATGGCGACCGGGGAGCTGTTTTTT.

The chain combines TRBV6-2 or TRBV6-3 with TRBJ1-5; D unresolved. The CDR3 length is 11 residues. Germline-derived CDR1 and CDR2 are MNHEY and SVGEGT. V lost 2 bases to trimming and J lost 15 bases, with 11 bases between them. Here the CDR3 DNA reads TGTGCCAGCAGTTACAATGGCTCCCCGCATTTT. Amino acids: CASSYNGSPHF.

This chain links TRBV11-2 with TRBJ1-6; 7 positions agree with TRBD1. CDR1 is SGHAT, CDR2 FQNNGV, per germline. CDR3 length: 14 amino acids. V gave up 4 bases and J gave up 8 bases; unmatched junction bases: 5. The CDR3 DNA sequence: TGTGCCAGCAGCTCTGACAGGGAGCATTCACCCCTCCACTTT. Residues: CASSSDREHSPLHF.

The DNA for the CDR3 is TGTGCCAGCAGTTACAAGCGGGACAGGGGGTCGAACACTGAAGCTTTCTTT. This codes for CASSYKRDRGSNTEAFF. The chain carries TRBV6-2 or TRBV6-3 and TRBJ1-1; TRBD1 agrees at 11 bases. V shed 2 bases, J shed 1 base, and the junction held 6 bases outside the gene matches. Looked up from germline, CDR1 is MNHEY and CDR2 is SVGEGT. The CDR3 length is 17 residues.

The V call is TRBV5-4, the J call TRBJ2-7, with TRBD2 matching over 7 bases. There are 14 residues in the CDR3. CDR1 and CDR2 (germline): SGHNT, YYREEE (reference sequence). V was pared by 4 bases and J by 2 bases, with 6 bases of the junction left unmatched. The CDR3 DNA reads as TGTGCCAGCAGCCAGGGACTATTTCCCTACGAGCAGTACTTC. Its translation: CASSQGLFPYEQYF.

The chain recombines TRBV19 with TRBJ1-5; 9 positions agree with TRBD1. V trimming: 10 bases; J trimming: 7 bases; junction bases outside the gene matches: 14. Germline assignment: CDR1 LNHDA and CDR2 SQIVND (reference sequence). The CDR3 extends over 15 amino acids. CDR3 amino acids: CATKSLDRGGQPQHF. DNA of the CDR3: TGTGCCACAAAATCCCTGGACAGGGGTGGGCAGCCCCAGCATTTT.

The J gene is TRBJ2-1, the V gene TRBV7-9; D is possibly TRBD2 (7 bases). Germline V gene sequence: CDR1 SEHNR, CDR2 FQNEAQ (reference sequence). V was cut by 5 bases and J by 2 bases, with 16 bases left in between. The CDR3 runs 16 residues. This chain's CDR3 is CASSPLGGGPYNEQFF. The CDR3 region has the DNA TGTGCCAGCAGCCCCCTAGGGGGGGGACCCTACAATGAGCAGTTCTTC.

The gene calls are TRBV4-3 and TRBJ1-6; 7 bases match TRBD1. V shed 0 bases, J shed 9 bases, and the junction held 2 bases outside the gene matches. This CDR3 is 14 amino acids long. Germline CDR1 and CDR2: LGHNA and YSLEER. CDR3 region: CASSQEAGGSPLHF. As DNA, the CDR3 is TGCGCCAGCAGCCAAGAGGCAGGGGGTTCACCCCTCCACTTT.

The chain employs TRBV10-3 and TRBJ1-1, with 7 bases aligning to TRBD1. J gave up 1 base and V 2 bases, and 4 bases lay outside the gene matches. Looked up from germline, CDR1 is ENHRY and CDR2 is SYGVKD. The CDR3 length is 15 residues. The CDR3 DNA sequence: TGTGCCATCAGTGAGCCAGGGGGGACGAACACTGAAGCTTTCTTT. This sequence encodes CAISEPGGTNTEAFF.

J is TRBJ1-2 and V is TRBV2, with 8 nucleotides matching TRBD1. Trimming removed 3 bases from V and 5 bases from J; junction bases left unmatched: 5. The germline V gene has CDR1 SNHLY and CDR2 FYNNEI. The CDR3 spans 14 residues. The chain's CDR3 is CASSDQGAEYGYTF. The CDR3 DNA is TGTGCCAGCAGTGATCAGGGGGCGGAATATGGCTACACCTTC.

Only one count was recorded for this clone. The J gene is TRBJ2-5, the V gene TRBV5-4, with 9 bases fitting TRBD1. Germline loops: CDR1 SGHNT, CDR2 YYREEE (reference sequence). The length of the CDR3 is 14 residues. The junction had 2 bases not matched to a gene; V was cut back by 2 bases and J by 3 bases. The CDR3 DNA follows: TGTGCCAGCAGCTTAAGGACAGGGGAAGAGACCCAGTACTTC. It specifies CASSLRTGEETQYF. Variable domain in full (rest from reference TRBV5-4 and TRBJ2-5): ETGVTQSPTHLIKTRGQQVTLRCSSQSGHNTVSWYQQALGQGPQFIFQYYREEENGRGNFPPRFSGLQFPNYSSELNVNALELDDSALYLCASSLRTGEETQYFGPGTRLLVL.

A few counts support this clone. The chain joins TRBV29-1 to TRBJ1-5; no reliable D call. This CDR3 contains 13 residues. Germline values: CDR1 SQVTM, CDR2 ANQGSEA. The V gene lost 7 bases and the J gene lost 2 bases, with 12 bases spanning the gap. CDR3 in amino acids: CSASSGGNQPQHF. The CDR3 coding sequence is TGCAGCGCCTCATCCGGTGGCAATCAGCCCCAGCATTTT.

The J gene is TRBJ2-4, the V gene TRBV15, with TRBD2 identical over 8 bases. V shed 5 bases, J shed 8 bases, and the junction held 11 bases outside the gene matches. Germline CDR1 reads LNHNV; CDR2 reads YYDKDF (reference sequence). There are 15 residues in the CDR3. DNA for the CDR3: TGTGCCACCAGCGCCGGGGGGGGCCGAGGGGACATTCAGTACTTC. It specifies CATSAGGGRGDIQYF.

The genes are TRBV3-1 (or the pseudogene TRBV3-2) and TRBJ1-5; D remains unclear. The CDR3 has 14 amino acids. The germline V gene has CDR1 LGHDT and CDR2 YNNKEL (reference sequence). With 6 bases removed from V and 0 bases from J, the gap between germline ends came to 9 bases. The CDR3 DNA sequence: TGTGCCAGCAGGCACAGCCATAGCAATCAGCCCCAGCATTTT. This codes for CASRHSHSNQPQHF.

The count of this clone is one. The chain links TRBV28 to TRBJ1-2; TRBD1 matches 7 bases. The germline gives CDR1 MDHEN, CDR2 SYDVKM. Germline trimming cut 5 bases from V and 7 bases from J; bases unmatched to any gene: 7. This CDR3 has 13 residues. As DNA, the CDR3 is TGTGCCAGCAGTATCAACAGGGGTCTTGGCTACACCTTC. Translation: CASSINRGLGYTF.

The gene calls are TRBV19 and TRBJ1-1; a weak D match, TRBD1 (6 bases). CDR3 length: 16 residues. Germline V gene sequence: CDR1 LNHDA, CDR2 SQIVND (reference sequence). Trimming pared 2 bases from V and 0 bases from J, leaving 13 bases between. CDR3 coding DNA: TGTGCCAGTAGTATACGGGCAGGGGCCCTGAACACTGAAGCTTTCTTT. This encodes CASSIRAGALNTEAFF.

In nucleotides, the CDR3 is TGTGCCAGTGGGAGGGAGACCCAGTACTTC. Translating gives CASGRETQYF. This chain uses TRBV19 with TRBJ2-5; D may be TRBD2 (6 bases). Germline CDR1 is LNHDA and CDR2 is SQIVND (reference sequence). This CDR3 has 10 residues. Deletions cut 8 bases from V and 5 bases from J, with 6 bases between.

The genes are TRBV3-1 (or the pseudogene TRBV3-2) and TRBJ1-1; 7 bases are a match to TRBD1. In germline, CDR1 is LGHDT, CDR2 YNNKEL (reference sequence). This CDR3 has 13 amino acids. Trimming removed 1 base from V and 7 bases from J; junction bases left unmatched: 3. The CDR3 spells CASSQGDRSEAFF. The CDR3, as DNA: TGTGCCAGCAGCCAAGGGGACAGAAGTGAAGCTTTCTTT.

V usage is TRBV3-1 (or the pseudogene TRBV3-2) and J usage is TRBJ1-2; 8 bases match TRBD1. The germline gives CDR1 LGHDT, CDR2 YNNKEL (reference sequence). This CDR3 comprises 13 residues. V dropped 0 bases and J dropped 8; count of bases not matched to a gene: 2. Here the CDR3 reads CASSQESGGGYTF. In DNA form, the CDR3 reads TGTGCCAGCAGCCAAGAATCAGGGGGCGGCTACACCTTC.